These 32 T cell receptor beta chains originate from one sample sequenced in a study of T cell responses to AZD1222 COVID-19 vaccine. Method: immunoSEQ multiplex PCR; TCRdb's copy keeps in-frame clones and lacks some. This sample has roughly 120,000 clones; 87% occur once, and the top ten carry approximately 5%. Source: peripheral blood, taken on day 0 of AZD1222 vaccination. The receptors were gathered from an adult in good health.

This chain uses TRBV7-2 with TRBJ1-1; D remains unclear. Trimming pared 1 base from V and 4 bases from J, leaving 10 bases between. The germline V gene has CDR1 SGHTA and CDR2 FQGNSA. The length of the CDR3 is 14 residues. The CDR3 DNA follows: TGTGCCAGCAGCTTAGTGTCGGGTCTCACTGAAGCTTTCTTT. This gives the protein CASSLVSGLTEAFF.

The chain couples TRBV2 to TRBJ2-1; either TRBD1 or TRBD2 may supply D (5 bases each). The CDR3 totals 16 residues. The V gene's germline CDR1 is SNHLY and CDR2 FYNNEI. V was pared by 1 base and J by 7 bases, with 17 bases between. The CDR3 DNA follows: TGTGCCAGCAGTGAAGACCGGGACCCGGGGTGGAATGAGCAGTTCTTC. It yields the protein CASSEDRDPGWNEQFF.

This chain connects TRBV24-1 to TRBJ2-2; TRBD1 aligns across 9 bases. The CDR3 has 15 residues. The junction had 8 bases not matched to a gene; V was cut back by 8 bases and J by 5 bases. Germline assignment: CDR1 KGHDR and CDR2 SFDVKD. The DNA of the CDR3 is TGTGCCACCAATTCCGGGACAGGGAGGACCGGGGAGCTGTTTTTT. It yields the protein CATNSGTGRTGELFF.

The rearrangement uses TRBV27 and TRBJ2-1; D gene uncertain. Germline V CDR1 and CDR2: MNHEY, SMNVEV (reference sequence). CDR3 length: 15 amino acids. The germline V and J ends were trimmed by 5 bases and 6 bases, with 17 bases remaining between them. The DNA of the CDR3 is TGTGCCAGCAGTCCCACGGCACCCAGTGGCAATGAGCAGTTCTTC. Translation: CASSPTAPSGNEQFF.

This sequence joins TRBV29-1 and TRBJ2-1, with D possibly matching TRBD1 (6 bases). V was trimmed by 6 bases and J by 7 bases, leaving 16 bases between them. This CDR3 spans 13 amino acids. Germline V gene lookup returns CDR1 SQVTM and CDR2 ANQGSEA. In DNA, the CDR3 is TGCAGCGTCGTCCCTCAGGGGTTGAATGAGCAGTTCTTC. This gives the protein CSVVPQGLNEQFF.

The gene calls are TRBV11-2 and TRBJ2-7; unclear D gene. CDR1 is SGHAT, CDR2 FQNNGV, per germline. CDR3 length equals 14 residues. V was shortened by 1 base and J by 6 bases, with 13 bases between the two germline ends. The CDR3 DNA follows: TGTGCCAGCAGCTTAGGGGGTCCCATCCGCGAGCAGTACTTC. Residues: CASSLGGPIREQYF.

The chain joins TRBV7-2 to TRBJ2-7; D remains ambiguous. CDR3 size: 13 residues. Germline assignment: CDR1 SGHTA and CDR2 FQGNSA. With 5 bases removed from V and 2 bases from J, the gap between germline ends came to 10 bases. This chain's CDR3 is CASSQSPAYEQYF. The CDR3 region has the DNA TGTGCCAGCAGCCAATCGCCCGCCTACGAGCAGTACTTC.

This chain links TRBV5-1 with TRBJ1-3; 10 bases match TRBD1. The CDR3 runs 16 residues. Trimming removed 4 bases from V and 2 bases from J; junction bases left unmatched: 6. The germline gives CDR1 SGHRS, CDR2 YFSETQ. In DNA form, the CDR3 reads TGCGCCAGCAGCCTTACCGGGACAGGGGCTGGAAACACCATATATTTT. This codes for CASSLTGTGAGNTIYF.

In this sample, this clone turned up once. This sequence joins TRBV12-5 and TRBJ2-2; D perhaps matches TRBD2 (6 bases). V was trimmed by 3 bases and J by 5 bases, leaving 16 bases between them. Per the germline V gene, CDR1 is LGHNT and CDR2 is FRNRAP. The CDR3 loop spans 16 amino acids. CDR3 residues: CASGFIGPGGTGELFF. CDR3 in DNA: TGTGCTAGTGGTTTTATAGGGCCCGGAGGGACCGGGGAGCTGTTTTTT.

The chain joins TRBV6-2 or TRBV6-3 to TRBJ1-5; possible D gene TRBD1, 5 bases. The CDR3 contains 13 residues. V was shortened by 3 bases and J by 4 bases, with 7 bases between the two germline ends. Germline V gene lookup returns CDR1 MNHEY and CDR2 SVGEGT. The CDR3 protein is CASSYAGNQPQHF. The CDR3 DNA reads TGTGCCAGCAGTTATGCAGGGAATCAGCCCCAGCATTTT.

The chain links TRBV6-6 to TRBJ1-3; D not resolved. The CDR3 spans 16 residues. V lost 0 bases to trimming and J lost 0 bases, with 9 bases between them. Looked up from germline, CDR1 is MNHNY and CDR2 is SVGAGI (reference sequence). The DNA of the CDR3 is TGTGCCAGCAGTTACTCTAATGCAGGCTCTGGAAACACCATATATTTT. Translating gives CASSYSNAGSGNTIYF.

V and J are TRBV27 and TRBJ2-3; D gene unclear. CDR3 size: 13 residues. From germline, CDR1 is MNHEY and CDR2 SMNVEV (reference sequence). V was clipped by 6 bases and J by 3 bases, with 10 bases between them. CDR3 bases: TGTGCCAGCAGAACCCCTGGGACAGATACGCAGTATTTT. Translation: CASRTPGTDTQYF.

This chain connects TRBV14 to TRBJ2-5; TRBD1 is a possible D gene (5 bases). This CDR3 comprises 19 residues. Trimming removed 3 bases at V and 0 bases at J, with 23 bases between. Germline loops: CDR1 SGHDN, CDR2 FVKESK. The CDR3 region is CASSHNQGVLSHYQETQYF. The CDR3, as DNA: TGTGCCAGCAGCCATAACCAGGGCGTCCTATCGCATTACCAAGAGACCCAGTACTTC.

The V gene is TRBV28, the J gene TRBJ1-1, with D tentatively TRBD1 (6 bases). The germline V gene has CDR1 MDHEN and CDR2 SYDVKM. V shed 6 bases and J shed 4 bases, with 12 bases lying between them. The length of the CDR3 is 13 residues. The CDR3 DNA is TGTGCCAGCAGCGGGGGACACAGCACTGAAGCTTTCTTT. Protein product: CASSGGHSTEAFF.

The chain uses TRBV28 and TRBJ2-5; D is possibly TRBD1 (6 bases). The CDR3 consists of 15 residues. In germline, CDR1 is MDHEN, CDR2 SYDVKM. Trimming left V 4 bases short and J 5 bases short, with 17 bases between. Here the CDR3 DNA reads TGTGCCAGCAGTTCTGCCCGGACAGCCTACGAGACCCAGTACTTC. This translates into CASSSARTAYETQYF.

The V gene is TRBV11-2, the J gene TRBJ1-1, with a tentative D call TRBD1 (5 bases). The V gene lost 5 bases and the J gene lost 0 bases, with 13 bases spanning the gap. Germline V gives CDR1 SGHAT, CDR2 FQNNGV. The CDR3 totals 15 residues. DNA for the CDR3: TGTGCCAGCAGCCTGGGGGGATCCATGAACACTGAAGCTTTCTTT. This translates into CASSLGGSMNTEAFF. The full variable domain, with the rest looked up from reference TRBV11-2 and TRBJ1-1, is EAGVAQSPRYKIIEKRQSVAFWCNPISGHATLYWYQQILGQGPKLLIQFQNNGVVDDSQLPKDRFSAERLKGVDSTLKIQPAKLEDSAVYLCASSLGGSMNTEAFFGQGTRLTVV.

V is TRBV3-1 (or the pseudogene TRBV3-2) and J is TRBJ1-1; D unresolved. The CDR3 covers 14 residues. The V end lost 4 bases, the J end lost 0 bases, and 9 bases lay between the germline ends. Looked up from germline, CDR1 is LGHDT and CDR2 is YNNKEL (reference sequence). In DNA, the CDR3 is TGTGCCAGCAGCCGAACAGCGATGAACACTGAAGCTTTCTTT. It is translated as CASSRTAMNTEAFF.

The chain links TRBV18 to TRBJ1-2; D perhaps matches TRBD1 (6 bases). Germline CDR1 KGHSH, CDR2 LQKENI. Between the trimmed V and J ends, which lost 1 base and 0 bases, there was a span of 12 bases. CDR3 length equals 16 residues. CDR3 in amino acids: CASSPQTGGSNYGYTF. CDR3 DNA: TGTGCCAGCTCACCACAGACAGGTGGATCTAACTATGGCTACACCTTC.

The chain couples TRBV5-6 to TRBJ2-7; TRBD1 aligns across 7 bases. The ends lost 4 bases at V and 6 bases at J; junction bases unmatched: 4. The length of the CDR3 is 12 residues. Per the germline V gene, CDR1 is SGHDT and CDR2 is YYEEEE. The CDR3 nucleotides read TGTGCCAGCAGCCATACAGGGGCCGAGCAGTACTTC. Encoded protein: CASSHTGAEQYF.

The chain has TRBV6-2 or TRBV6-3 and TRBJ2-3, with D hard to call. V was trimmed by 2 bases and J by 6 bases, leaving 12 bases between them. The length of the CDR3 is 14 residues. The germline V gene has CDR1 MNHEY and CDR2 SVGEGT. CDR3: CASSYRTSLDTQYF. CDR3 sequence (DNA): TGTGCCAGCAGTTACCGGACCTCCTTGGATACGCAGTATTTT.

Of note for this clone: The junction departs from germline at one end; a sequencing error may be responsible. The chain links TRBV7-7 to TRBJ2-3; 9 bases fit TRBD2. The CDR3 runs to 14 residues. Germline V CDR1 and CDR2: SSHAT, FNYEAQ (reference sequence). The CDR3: CASSLAGAADTQYF. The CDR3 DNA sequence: TGTGCTAGCAGCTTAGCGGGGGCCGCAGATACGCAGTATTTT.

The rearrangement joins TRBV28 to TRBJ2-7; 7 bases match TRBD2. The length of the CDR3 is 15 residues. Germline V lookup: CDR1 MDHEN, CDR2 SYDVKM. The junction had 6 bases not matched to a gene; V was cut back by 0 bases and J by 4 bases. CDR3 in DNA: TGTGCCAGCAGTTTATGGGGGGAGGGCCAATACGAGCAGTACTTC. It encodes CASSLWGEGQYEQYF.

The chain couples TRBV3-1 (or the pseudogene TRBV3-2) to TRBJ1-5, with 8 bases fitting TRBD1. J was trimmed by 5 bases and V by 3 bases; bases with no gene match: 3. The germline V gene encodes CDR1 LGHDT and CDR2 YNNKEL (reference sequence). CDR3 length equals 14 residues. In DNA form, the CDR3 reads TGTGCCAGCAGCCACCAGACAGGGGATCAGCCCCAGCATTTT. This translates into CASSHQTGDQPQHF.

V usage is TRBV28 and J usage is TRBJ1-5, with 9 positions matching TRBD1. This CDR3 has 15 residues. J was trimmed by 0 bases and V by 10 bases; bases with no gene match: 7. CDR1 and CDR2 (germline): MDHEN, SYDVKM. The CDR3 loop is CATRTGDYSNQPQHF. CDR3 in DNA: TGTGCCACCAGGACAGGGGATTATAGCAATCAGCCCCAGCATTTT.

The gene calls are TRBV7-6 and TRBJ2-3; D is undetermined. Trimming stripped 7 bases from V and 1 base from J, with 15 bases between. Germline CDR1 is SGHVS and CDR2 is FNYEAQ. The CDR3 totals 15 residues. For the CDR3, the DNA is TGTGCCAGCACCCTAGGCGTTACCGGCACAGATACGCAGTATTTT. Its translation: CASTLGVTGTDTQYF. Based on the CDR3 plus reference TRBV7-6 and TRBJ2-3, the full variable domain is GAGVSQSPRYKVTKRGQDVALRCDPISGHVSLYWYRQALGQGPEFLTYFNYEAQQDKSGLPNDRFSAERPEGSISTLTIQRTEQRDSAMYRCASTLGVTGTDTQYFGPGTRLTVL.

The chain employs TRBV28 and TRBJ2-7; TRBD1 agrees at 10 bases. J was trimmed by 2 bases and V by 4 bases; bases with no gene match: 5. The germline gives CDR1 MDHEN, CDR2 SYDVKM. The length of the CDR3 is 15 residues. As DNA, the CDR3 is TGTGCCAGCAGTTCGCCCGGACAGGGGGCCTACGAGCAGTACTTC. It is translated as CASSSPGQGAYEQYF. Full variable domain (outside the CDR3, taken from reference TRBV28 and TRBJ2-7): DVKVTQSSRYLVKRTGEKVFLECVQDMDHENMFWYRQDPGLGLRLIYFSYDVKMKEKGDIPEGYSVSREKKERFSLILESASTNQTSMYLCASSSPGQGAYEQYFGPGTRLTVT.

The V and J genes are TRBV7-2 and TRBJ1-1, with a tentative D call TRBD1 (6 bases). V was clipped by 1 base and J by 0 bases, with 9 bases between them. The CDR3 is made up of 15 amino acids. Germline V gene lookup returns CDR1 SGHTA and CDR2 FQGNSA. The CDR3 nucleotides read TGTGCCAGCAGCTTAGTAGGACAGCTGAACACTGAAGCTTTCTTT. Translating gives CASSLVGQLNTEAFF.

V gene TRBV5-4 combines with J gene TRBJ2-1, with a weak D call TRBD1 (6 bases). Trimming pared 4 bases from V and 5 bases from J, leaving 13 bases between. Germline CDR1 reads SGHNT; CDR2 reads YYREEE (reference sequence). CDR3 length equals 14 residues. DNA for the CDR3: TGTGCCAGCAGCCCACAGGGTGACCACAATGAGCAGTTCTTC. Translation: CASSPQGDHNEQFF.

Here the CDR3 DNA reads TGTGCCAGCACGGAAGCGGGTAGGGATTCACCCCTCCACTTT. Encoded protein: CASTEAGRDSPLHF. V and J are TRBV18 and TRBJ1-6; D gene uncertain. This CDR3 is built from 14 residues. Germline V lookup: CDR1 KGHSH, CDR2 LQKENI. Between the trimmed V and J ends, which lost 8 bases and 8 bases, there was a span of 16 bases.

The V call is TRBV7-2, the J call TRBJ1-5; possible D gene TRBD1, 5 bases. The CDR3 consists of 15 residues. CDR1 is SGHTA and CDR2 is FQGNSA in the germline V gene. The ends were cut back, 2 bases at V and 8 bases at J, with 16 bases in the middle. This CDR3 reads CASSLLQGGNEPQHF. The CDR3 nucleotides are TGTGCCAGCAGCTTACTGCAGGGAGGAAATGAGCCCCAGCATTTT.

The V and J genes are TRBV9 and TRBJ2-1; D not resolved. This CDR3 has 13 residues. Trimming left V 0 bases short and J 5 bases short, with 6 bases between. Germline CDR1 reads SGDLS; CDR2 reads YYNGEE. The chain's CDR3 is CASSVVLDNEQFF. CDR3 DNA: TGTGCCAGCAGCGTAGTCTTGGACAATGAGCAGTTCTTC.

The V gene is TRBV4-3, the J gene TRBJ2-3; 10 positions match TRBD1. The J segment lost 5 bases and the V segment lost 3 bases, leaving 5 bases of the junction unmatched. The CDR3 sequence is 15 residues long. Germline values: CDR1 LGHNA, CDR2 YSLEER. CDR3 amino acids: CASSQRDRGKDTQYF. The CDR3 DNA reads TGCGCCAGCAGCCAGAGGGACAGGGGAAAAGATACGCAGTATTTT.